This is a list of T cell receptor beta chains from one sample in a study of OX40 agonist ivuxolimab in advanced cancers. Only in-frame clones appear in the TCRdb table, and some are missing; sequencing was by immunoSEQ multiplex PCR. This sample has approximately 65,000 clones, with about nine tenths found just once. Material: CD4+ or CD8+ T cells sorted from blood, obtained in a trial of the OX40 agonist ivuxolimab. The receptors originated from an adult with an advanced solid tumor such as melanoma, head and neck, liver or kidney cancer. Both conserved end residues are part of each CDR3. Each record gives: J gene, D gene, V gene, clone size, CDR3 DNA, CDR3 protein. D genes are given only for firm matches. Expanded clones get a size class; other rows say once, few or many, or leave the size out.

J gene: TRBJ1-5; D gene: .; V gene: TRBV2; clone size: .; CDR3 DNA: TGTGCCAGCAGTGCCAGACAGCGAAGCAATCAGCCCCAGCATTTT; CDR3 protein: CASSARQRSNQPQHF
J gene: TRBJ2-6; D gene: .; V gene: TRBV9; clone size: .; CDR3 DNA: TGTGCCAGCAGCTCCCATTCAGGGGTAGCTGGGGCCAACGTCCTGACTTTC; CDR3 protein: CASSSHSGVAGANVLTF
J gene: TRBJ1-3; D gene: .; V gene: TRBV23-1; clone size: .; CDR3 DNA: TGCGCCAGCAGTCAATTTGGGGACCCGAGCTCTGGAAACACCATATATTTT; CDR3 protein: CASSQFGDPSSGNTIYF
J gene: TRBJ2-1; D gene: TRBD2; V gene: TRBV14; clone size: .; CDR3 DNA: TGTGCCAGCAGCCTTTCCGGGACTAGAGGCGGCAATGAGCAGTTCTTC; CDR3 protein: CASSLSGTRGGNEQFF
J gene: TRBJ2-7; D gene: TRBD2; V gene: TRBV10-3; clone size: .; CDR3 DNA: TGTGCCATCAGTGCCCGGGAGGCCCTCTCCTACGAGCAGTACTTC; CDR3 protein: CAISAREALSYEQYF
J gene: TRBJ1-6; D gene: .; V gene: TRBV2; clone size: .; CDR3 DNA: TGTGCCAGCAGTGAAGAGTTGACATGGAATTCACCCCTCCACTTT; CDR3 protein: CASSEELTWNSPLHF
J gene: TRBJ2-2; D gene: TRBD1; V gene: TRBV19; clone size: .; CDR3 DNA: TGTGCCAGTCGACAGGGGGCGAGCACCGGGGAGCTGTTTTTT; CDR3 protein: CASRQGASTGELFF
J gene: TRBJ1-2; D gene: .; V gene: TRBV9; clone size: few; CDR3 DNA: TGTGCCAGCAGCCCCCGAGCCAGGGTCGATGGCTACACCTTC; CDR3 protein: CASSPRARVDGYTF
J gene: TRBJ2-1; D gene: .; V gene: TRBV5-4; clone size: once; CDR3 DNA: TGTGCCAGCAGCTTGGCCAAGGGGTACCGCAATGAGCAGTTCTTC; CDR3 protein: CASSLAKGYRNEQFF
J gene: TRBJ2-1; D gene: TRBD2; V gene: TRBV11-2; clone size: .; CDR3 DNA: TGTGCCAGCAGCTATGAAGGACTAGCTAGTGAGCAGTTCTTC; CDR3 protein: CASSYEGLASEQFF
J gene: TRBJ1-3; D gene: TRBD1; V gene: TRBV9; clone size: .; CDR3 DNA: TGTGCCAGCAGCGCCCTGACAGGGGCTGGAAACACCATATATTTT; CDR3 protein: CASSALTGAGNTIYF
J gene: TRBJ2-6; D gene: TRBD1; V gene: TRBV5-1; clone size: .; CDR3 DNA: TGCGCCAGCAGCTTGGGGGAGGGACAGGGGGCGCAAGGGGCCAACGTCCTGACTTTC; CDR3 protein: CASSLGEGQGAQGANVLTF
J gene: TRBJ2-6; D gene: .; V gene: TRBV19; clone size: .; CDR3 DNA: TGTGCCAGCAGAACAGGGAGCTCTGGGGCCAACGTCCTGACTTTC; CDR3 protein: CASRTGSSGANVLTF
J gene: TRBJ2-3; D gene: .; V gene: TRBV30; clone size: once; CDR3 DNA: TGTGCCTGGAGGACCAGCGGATCAAGAGATACGCAGTATTTT; CDR3 protein: CAWRTSGSRDTQYF
J gene: TRBJ2-7; D gene: .; V gene: TRBV13; clone size: once; CDR3 DNA: TGTGCCAGCAGTTCCGTGCAGCTATCATACGAGCAGTACTTC; CDR3 protein: CASSSVQLSYEQYF
J gene: TRBJ1-5; D gene: TRBD1; V gene: TRBV10-3; clone size: .; CDR3 DNA: TGTGCCGCCCGGGACAGGCAGAATCAGCCCCAGCATTTT; CDR3 protein: CAARDRQNQPQHF
J gene: TRBJ2-7; D gene: TRBD2; V gene: TRBV4-2; clone size: .; CDR3 DNA: TGTGCCAGCAGCTTGGTTTCGGGACTAGCGAACGAGCAGTACTTC; CDR3 protein: CASSLVSGLANEQYF
J gene: TRBJ1-3; D gene: .; V gene: TRBV6-6; clone size: .; CDR3 DNA: TGTGCCAGCAGTTCCGTTGGAAACACCATATATTTT; CDR3 protein: CASSSVGNTIYF
J gene: TRBJ2-7; D gene: TRBD2; V gene: TRBV7-2; clone size: .; CDR3 DNA: TGTGCCAGCAGCTTATTCCGCGGGGGTCAGGGATTTGACGAGCAGTACTTC; CDR3 protein: CASSLFRGGQGFDEQYF
J gene: TRBJ2-6; D gene: .; V gene: TRBV6-5; clone size: .; CDR3 DNA: TGTGCCAGCAGTTGGGCGTTGGGCTCTGGGGCCAACGTCCTGACTTTC; CDR3 protein: CASSWALGSGANVLTF
J gene: TRBJ2-7; D gene: .; V gene: TRBV7-9; clone size: .; CDR3 DNA: TGTGCCAGCAGCTTTTGGGGCGGCCACGAGCAGTACTTC; CDR3 protein: CASSFWGGHEQYF
J gene: TRBJ2-2; D gene: TRBD2; V gene: TRBV10-3; clone size: .; CDR3 DNA: TGTGCCATCAGGGGACTAGCGGGAGTCCCCGGGGAGCTGTTTTTT; CDR3 protein: CAIRGLAGVPGELFF
J gene: TRBJ2-3; D gene: .; V gene: TRBV5-8; clone size: once; CDR3 DNA: TGTGCCAGCGCCCCGGACATCACCCTAGACGATACGCAGTATTTT; CDR3 protein: CASAPDITLDDTQYF
J gene: TRBJ1-2; D gene: .; V gene: TRBV2; clone size: .; CDR3 DNA: TGTGCCAGCAGTGGCCGGAGAGCTAACTATGGCTACACCTTC; CDR3 protein: CASSGRRANYGYTF
J gene: TRBJ2-5; D gene: .; V gene: TRBV4-2; clone size: .; CDR3 DNA: TGTGCCAGCAGCCAAGATGCGAACTCCCCGGACTTC; CDR3 protein: CASSQDANSPDF
J gene: TRBJ1-4; D gene: .; V gene: TRBV19; clone size: .; CDR3 DNA: TGTGCCAGTAGTTCCTACAGGTCAAAACTGTTTTTT; CDR3 protein: CASSSYRSKLFF
J gene: TRBJ2-3; D gene: .; V gene: TRBV5-6; clone size: .; CDR3 DNA: TGTGCCAGCAGCCGTCGCCGGGGGTCATTATCAGATACGCAGTATTTT; CDR3 protein: CASSRRRGSLSDTQYF
J gene: TRBJ2-1; D gene: .; V gene: TRBV19; clone size: .; CDR3 DNA: TGTGCCAGTAGTATCTCGGTCTACAATGAGCAGTTCTTC; CDR3 protein: CASSISVYNEQFF
J gene: TRBJ2-6; D gene: TRBD1; V gene: TRBV2; clone size: .; CDR3 DNA: TGTGCCAGCACTCGGGACAGGGGTTGGGCCAACGTCCTGACTTTC; CDR3 protein: CASTRDRGWANVLTF
J gene: TRBJ2-7; D gene: .; V gene: TRBV30; clone size: .; CDR3 DNA: TGTGCCTGGGCTGGGAAAACTCTCTACGAGCAGTACTTC; CDR3 protein: CAWAGKTLYEQYF
J gene: TRBJ2-1; D gene: TRBD2; V gene: TRBV7-9; clone size: .; CDR3 DNA: TGTGCCAGCAGCTTCAGGCGGGAGGTGCAGTTCTTC; CDR3 protein: CASSFRREVQFF
J gene: TRBJ2-2; D gene: TRBD1; V gene: TRBV7-9; clone size: few; CDR3 DNA: TGTGCCAGCAGCACCCGGGACAGGGAGAACACCGGGGAGCTGTTTTTT; CDR3 protein: CASSTRDRENTGELFF
J gene: TRBJ2-5; D gene: .; V gene: TRBV21-1; clone size: .; CDR3 DNA: TGTGCCAGCAGCAAAGCGGCGACGGGACTAGCGTCGGAGACCCAGTACTTC; CDR3 protein: CASSKAATGLASETQYF
J gene: TRBJ2-1; D gene: .; V gene: TRBV13; clone size: .; CDR3 DNA: TGTGCCAGCAGCTCCCAAGGGTGGAATGAGCAGTTCTTC; CDR3 protein: CASSSQGWNEQFF
J gene: TRBJ1-3; D gene: .; V gene: TRBV29-1; clone size: .; CDR3 DNA: TGCAGCGTTCTAGACAGCTCTGGAAACACCATATATTTT; CDR3 protein: CSVLDSSGNTIYF
J gene: TRBJ2-7; D gene: TRBD1; V gene: TRBV7-8; clone size: .; CDR3 DNA: TGTGCCAGCAGCTTTGGACAGGGCTACGAGCAGTACTTC; CDR3 protein: CASSFGQGYEQYF
J gene: TRBJ2-7; D gene: TRBD2; V gene: TRBV18; clone size: .; CDR3 DNA: TGTGCCAGCTCACCACTAGCGGGAGGCGCCTACGAGCAGTACTTC; CDR3 protein: CASSPLAGGAYEQYF
J gene: TRBJ1-1; D gene: TRBD1; V gene: TRBV30; clone size: .; CDR3 DNA: TGTGCCTACCAAGGGGGCGCGGCTGAAGCTTTCTTT; CDR3 protein: CAYQGGAAEAFF
J gene: TRBJ2-7; D gene: TRBD1; V gene: TRBV11-3; clone size: once; CDR3 DNA: TGTGCCAGCAGCCCGGGACAGCCAAACGAGCAGTACTTC; CDR3 protein: CASSPGQPNEQYF
J gene: TRBJ1-4; D gene: TRBD1; V gene: TRBV27; clone size: once; CDR3 DNA: TGTGCCAGCAAGAGGACAGGGGTTAATGAAAAACTGTTTTTT; CDR3 protein: CASKRTGVNEKLFF
J gene: TRBJ2-1; D gene: .; V gene: TRBV5-4; clone size: .; CDR3 DNA: TGTGCCGGCAGCCCCGACAGCGGATCCTACAATGAGCAGTTCTTC; CDR3 protein: CAGSPDSGSYNEQFF
J gene: TRBJ2-7; D gene: .; V gene: TRBV6-1; clone size: .; CDR3 DNA: TGTGCCAGCAGTTACATAGACGAGCAGTACTTC; CDR3 protein: CASSYIDEQYF
J gene: TRBJ1-1; D gene: .; V gene: TRBV15; clone size: .; CDR3 DNA: TGTGCCACCAGCAGAGATTGGGGGGCAGACACTGAAGCTTTCTTT; CDR3 protein: CATSRDWGADTEAFF
J gene: TRBJ1-1; D gene: .; V gene: TRBV6-5; clone size: .; CDR3 DNA: TGTGCCAGCAGGAACGCGGGACCGAACACTGAAGCTTTCTTT; CDR3 protein: CASRNAGPNTEAFF
J gene: TRBJ1-5; D gene: .; V gene: TRBV28; clone size: .; CDR3 DNA: TGTGCCAGCAGTGAACTTCGGTATAGGGGAAAGCCCCAGCATTTT; CDR3 protein: CASSELRYRGKPQHF
J gene: TRBJ2-7; D gene: .; V gene: TRBV11-2; clone size: .; CDR3 DNA: TGTGCCAGCAGTTTTTACGGGATTCCCTACGAGCAGTACTTC; CDR3 protein: CASSFYGIPYEQYF